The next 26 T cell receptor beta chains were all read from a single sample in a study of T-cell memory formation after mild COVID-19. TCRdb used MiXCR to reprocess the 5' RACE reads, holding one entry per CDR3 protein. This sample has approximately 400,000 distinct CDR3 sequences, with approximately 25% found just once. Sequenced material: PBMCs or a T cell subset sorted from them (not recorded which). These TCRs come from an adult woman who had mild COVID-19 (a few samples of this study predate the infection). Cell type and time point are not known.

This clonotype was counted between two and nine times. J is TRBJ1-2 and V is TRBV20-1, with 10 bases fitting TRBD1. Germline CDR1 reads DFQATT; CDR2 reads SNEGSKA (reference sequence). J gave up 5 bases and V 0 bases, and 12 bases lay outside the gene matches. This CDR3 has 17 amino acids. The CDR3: CSARDRWGTGVTYGYTF. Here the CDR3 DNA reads TGCAGTGCTAGAGATAGGTGGGGGACAGGGGTCACATATGGCTACACCTTC.

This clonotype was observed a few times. The CDR3 nucleotides read TGTGCCAGCAGCTCGCCGGACAGGGGCCGCTGGGCTTTCTTT. Its translation is CASSSPDRGRWAFF. This chain links TRBV7-8 with TRBJ1-1, with 9 positions matching TRBD1. The V gene's germline CDR1 is SGHVS and CDR2 FQNEAQ. J was trimmed by 11 bases and V by 4 bases; bases with no gene match: 11. CDR3 length equals 14 residues.

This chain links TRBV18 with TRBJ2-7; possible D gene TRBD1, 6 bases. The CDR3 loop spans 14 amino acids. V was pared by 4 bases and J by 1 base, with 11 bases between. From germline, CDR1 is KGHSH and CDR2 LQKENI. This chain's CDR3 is CASSQDSLSYEQYF. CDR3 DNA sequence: TGTGCCAGCTCACAGGACAGTTTGTCCTACGAGCAGTACTTC.

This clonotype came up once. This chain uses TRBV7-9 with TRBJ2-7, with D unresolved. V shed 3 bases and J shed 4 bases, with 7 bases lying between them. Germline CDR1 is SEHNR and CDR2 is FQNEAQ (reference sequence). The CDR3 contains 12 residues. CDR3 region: CASSLRQYEQYF. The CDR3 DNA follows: TGTGCCAGCAGCTTGAGACAATACGAGCAGTACTTC.

CDR3 in DNA: TGTGCCAGCAGCTCCGTGGGGGCAAATTCACCCCTCCACTTT. Amino acid sequence: CASSSVGANSPLHF. J is TRBJ1-6 and V is TRBV7-9; TRBD1 might be the D (6 bases). Germline CDR1 reads SEHNR; CDR2 reads FQNEAQ (reference sequence). The CDR3 runs 14 residues. Trimming pared 4 bases from V and 7 bases from J, leaving 11 bases between. The variable domain in full, with the rest retrieved from reference TRBV7-9 and TRBJ1-6, is DTGVSQNPRHKITKRGQNVTFRCDPISEHNRLYWYRQTLGQGPEFLTYFQNEAQLEKSRLLSDRFSAERPKGSFSTLEIQRTEQGDSAMYLCASSSVGANSPLHFGNGTRLTVT.

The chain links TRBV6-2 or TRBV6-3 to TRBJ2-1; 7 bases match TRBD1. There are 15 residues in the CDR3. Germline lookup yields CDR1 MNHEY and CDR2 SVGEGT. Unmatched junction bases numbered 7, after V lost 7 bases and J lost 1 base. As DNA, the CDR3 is TGTGCCAGCATCCCCGGACAGGCTTCCTACAATGAGCAGTTCTTC. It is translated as CASIPGQASYNEQFF.

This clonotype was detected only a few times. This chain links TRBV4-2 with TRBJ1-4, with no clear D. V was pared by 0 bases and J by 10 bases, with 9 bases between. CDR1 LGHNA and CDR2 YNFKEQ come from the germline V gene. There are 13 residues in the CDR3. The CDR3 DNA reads TGTGCCAGCAGCCAAGAGCGATCAGGAAAACTGTTTTTT. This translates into CASSQERSGKLFF.

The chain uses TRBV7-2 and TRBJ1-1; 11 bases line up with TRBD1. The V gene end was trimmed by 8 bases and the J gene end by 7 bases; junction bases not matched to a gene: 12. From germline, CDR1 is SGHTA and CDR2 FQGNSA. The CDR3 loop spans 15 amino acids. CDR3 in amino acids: CASGWTGGYQNEAFF. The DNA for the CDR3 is TGTGCCAGCGGGTGGACAGGGGGCTATCAGAATGAAGCTTTCTTT.

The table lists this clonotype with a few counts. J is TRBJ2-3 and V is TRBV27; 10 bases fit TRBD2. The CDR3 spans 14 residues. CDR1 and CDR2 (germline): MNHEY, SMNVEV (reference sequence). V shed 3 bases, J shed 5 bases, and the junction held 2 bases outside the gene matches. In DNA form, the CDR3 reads TGTGCCAGCAGTTTGGCTAGCGGGGGAGATACGCAGTATTTT. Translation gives CASSLASGGDTQYF.

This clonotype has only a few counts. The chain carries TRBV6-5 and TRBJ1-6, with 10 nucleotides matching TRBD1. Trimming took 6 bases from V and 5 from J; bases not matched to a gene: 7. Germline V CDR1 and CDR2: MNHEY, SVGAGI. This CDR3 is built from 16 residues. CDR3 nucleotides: TGTGCCAGCAGGGCGGTGGGACAGGGGAATAATTCACCCCTCCACTTT. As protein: CASRAVGQGNNSPLHF.

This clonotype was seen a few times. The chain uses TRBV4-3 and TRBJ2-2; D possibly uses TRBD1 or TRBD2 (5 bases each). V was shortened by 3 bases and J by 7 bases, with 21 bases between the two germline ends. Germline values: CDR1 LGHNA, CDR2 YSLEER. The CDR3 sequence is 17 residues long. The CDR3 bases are TGCGCCAGCAGCCAGAGAGTCGAGGGGCCACTAGACGGGGAGCTGTTTTTT. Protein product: CASSQRVEGPLDGELFF.

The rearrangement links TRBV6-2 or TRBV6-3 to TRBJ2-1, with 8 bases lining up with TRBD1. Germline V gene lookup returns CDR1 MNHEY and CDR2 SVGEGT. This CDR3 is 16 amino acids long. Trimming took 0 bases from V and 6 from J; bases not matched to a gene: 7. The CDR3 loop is CASSYSDRAWGNEQFF. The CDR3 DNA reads TGTGCCAGCAGTTACTCGGACAGGGCCTGGGGCAATGAGCAGTTCTTC.

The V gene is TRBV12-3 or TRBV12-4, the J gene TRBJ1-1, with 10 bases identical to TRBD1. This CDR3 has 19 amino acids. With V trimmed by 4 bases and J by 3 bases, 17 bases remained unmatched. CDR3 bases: TGTGCCAGCAGTTCTCCCTTAGACAGGGGGCGCGGAAGGGACACTGAAGCTTTCTTT. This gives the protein CASSSPLDRGRGRDTEAFF.

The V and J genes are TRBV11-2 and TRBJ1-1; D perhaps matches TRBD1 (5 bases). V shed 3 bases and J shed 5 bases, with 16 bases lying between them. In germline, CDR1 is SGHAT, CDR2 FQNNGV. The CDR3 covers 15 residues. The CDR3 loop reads CASSFASGGVTEAFF. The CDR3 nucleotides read TGTGCCAGCAGCTTCGCCTCCGGGGGGGTGACTGAAGCTTTCTTT.

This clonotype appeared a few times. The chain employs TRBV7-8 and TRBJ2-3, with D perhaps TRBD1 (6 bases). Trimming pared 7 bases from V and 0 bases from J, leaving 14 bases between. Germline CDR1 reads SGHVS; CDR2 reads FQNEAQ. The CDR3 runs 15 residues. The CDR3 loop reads CASKGTRVSTDTQYF. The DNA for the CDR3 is TGTGCCAGCAAAGGGACACGGGTGAGCACAGATACGCAGTATTTT.

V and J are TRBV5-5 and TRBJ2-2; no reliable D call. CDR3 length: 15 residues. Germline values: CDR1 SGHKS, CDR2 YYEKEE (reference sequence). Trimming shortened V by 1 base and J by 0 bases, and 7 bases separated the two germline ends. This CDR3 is CASSLTDANTGELFF. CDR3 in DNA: TGTGCCAGCAGCTTGACAGACGCGAACACCGGGGAGCTGTTTTTT.

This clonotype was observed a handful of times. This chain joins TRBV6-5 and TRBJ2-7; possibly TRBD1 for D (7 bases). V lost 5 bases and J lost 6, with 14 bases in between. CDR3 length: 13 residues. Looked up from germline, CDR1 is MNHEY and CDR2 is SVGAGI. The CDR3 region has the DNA TGTGCCAGCAGTCCTGCAGGGGGAGGCGAGCAGTACTTC. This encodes CASSPAGGGEQYF.

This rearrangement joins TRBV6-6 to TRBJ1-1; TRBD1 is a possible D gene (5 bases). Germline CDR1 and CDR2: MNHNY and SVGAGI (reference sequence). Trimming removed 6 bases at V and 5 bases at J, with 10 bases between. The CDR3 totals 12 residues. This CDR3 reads CASRMTETEAFF. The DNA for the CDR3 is TGTGCCAGCAGGATGACAGAGACTGAAGCTTTCTTT.

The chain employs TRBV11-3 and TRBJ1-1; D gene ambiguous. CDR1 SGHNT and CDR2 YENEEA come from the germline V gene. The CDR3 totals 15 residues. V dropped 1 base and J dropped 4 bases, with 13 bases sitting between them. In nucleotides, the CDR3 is TGTGCCAGCAGCTTAGGATGGGATGGAGGCACTGAAGCTTTCTTT. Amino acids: CASSLGWDGGTEAFF.

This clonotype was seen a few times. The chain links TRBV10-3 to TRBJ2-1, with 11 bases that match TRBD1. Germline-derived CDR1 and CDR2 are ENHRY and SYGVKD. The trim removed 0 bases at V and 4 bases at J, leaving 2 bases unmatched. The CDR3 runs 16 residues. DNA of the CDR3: TGTGCCATCAGTGAGTCCGGGACAGGGGGTTACAATGAGCAGTTCTTC. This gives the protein CAISESGTGGYNEQFF.

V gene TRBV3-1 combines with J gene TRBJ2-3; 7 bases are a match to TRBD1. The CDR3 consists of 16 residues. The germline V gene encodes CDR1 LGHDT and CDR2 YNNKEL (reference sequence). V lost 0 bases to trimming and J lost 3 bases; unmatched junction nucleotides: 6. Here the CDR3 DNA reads TGTGCCAGCAGCCAAGATGAAGGGGGCCGAACAGATACGCAGTATTTT. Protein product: CASSQDEGGRTDTQYF.

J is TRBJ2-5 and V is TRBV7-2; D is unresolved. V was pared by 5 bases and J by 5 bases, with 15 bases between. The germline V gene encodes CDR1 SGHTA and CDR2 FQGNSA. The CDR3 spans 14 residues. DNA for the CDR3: TGTGCCAGCAGCGCCGACGAAACTCCGGAGACCCAGTACTTC. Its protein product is CASSADETPETQYF.

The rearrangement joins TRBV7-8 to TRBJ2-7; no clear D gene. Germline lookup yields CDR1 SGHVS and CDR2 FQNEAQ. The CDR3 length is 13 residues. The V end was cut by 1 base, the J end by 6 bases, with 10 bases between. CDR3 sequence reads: CASSLGSAVEQYF. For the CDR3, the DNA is TGTGCCAGCAGCTTAGGATCGGCAGTCGAGCAGTACTTC.

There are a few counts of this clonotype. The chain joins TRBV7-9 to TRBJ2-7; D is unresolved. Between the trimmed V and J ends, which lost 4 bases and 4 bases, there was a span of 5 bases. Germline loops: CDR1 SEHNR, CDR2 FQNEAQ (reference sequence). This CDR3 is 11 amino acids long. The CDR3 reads CASSSMYEQYF. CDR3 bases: TGTGCCAGCAGCTCGATGTACGAGCAGTACTTC.

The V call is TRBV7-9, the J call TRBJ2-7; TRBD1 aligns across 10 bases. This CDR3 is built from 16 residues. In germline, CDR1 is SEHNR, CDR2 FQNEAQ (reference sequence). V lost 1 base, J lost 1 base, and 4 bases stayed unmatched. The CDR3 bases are TGTGCCAGCAGCTTAGTCGGGACAGGGGAGTCCTACGAGCAGTACTTC. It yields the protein CASSLVGTGESYEQYF.

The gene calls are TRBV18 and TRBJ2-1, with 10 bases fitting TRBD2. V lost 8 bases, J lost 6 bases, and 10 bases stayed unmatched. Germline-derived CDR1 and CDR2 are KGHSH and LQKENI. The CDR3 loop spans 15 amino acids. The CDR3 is CASAQDGTSVNEQFF. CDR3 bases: TGTGCCAGCGCACAAGACGGGACTAGCGTCAATGAGCAGTTCTTC.